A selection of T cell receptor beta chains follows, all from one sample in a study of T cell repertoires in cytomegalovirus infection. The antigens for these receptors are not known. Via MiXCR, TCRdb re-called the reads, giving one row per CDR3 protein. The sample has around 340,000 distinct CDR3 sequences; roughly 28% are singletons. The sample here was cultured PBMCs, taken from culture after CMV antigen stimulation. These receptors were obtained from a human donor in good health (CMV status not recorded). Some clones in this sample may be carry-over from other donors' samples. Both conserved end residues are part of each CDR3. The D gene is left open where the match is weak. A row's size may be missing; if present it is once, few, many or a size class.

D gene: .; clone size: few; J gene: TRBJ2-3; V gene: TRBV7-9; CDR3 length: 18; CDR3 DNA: TGTGCCAGCAGTCTGAGCGGATATGCGATTTCTAGCACAGATACGCAGTATTTT; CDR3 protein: CASSLSGYAISSTDTQYF
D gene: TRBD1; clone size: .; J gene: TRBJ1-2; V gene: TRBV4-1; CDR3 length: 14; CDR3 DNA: TGCGCCAGCCAGACAGGGACTAATGGAGAGGGCTACACCTTC; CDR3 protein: CASQTGTNGEGYTF
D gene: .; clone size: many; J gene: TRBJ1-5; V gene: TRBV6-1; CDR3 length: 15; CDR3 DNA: TGTGCCAGCAGTGAAGGGGGTTGGGGCAATCAGCCCCAGCATTTT; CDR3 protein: CASSEGGWGNQPQHF
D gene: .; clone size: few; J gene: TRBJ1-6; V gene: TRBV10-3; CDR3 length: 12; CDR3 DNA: TGTGCCATCAGTGAGGCAGGTTCACCCCTCCACTTT; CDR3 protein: CAISEAGSPLHF
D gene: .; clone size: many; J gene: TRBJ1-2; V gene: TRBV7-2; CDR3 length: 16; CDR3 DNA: TGTGCCAGCAGCTTAGCAGTGGCCACATCCCCCTATGGCTACACCTTC; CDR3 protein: CASSLAVATSPYGYTF
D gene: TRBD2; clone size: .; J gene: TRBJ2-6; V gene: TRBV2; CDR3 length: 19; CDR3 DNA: TGTGCCAGCAGTGAAGAGGGACTAGCGGGAGTGGCTGGGGCCAACGTCCTGACTTTC; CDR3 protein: CASSEEGLAGVAGANVLTF
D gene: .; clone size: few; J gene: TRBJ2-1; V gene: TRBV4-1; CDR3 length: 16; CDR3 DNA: TGCGCCAGCAGCCAAGATGGGGGGAGCATGGTCTATGAGCAGTTCTTC; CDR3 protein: CASSQDGGSMVYEQFF
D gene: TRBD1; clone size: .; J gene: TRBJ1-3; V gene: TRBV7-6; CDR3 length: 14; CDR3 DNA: TGTGCCAGCAGCGCACAGGGGACTGGAAACACCATATATTTT; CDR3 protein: CASSAQGTGNTIYF
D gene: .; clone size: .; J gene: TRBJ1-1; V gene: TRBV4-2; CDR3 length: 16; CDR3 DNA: TGTGCCAGCAGCCAAGGTGGGGGGACTGTAAACACTGAAGCTTTCTTT; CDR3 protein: CASSQGGGTVNTEAFF
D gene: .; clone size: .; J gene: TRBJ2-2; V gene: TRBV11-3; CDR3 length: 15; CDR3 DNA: TGTGCCAGCAGCTTTGGTCAGGGGAACACCGGGGAGCTGTTTTTT; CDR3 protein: CASSFGQGNTGELFF
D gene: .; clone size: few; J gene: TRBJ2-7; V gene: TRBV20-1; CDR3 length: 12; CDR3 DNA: TGCAGTGCTAGAGACTTGTTCTACGAGCAGTACTTC; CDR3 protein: CSARDLFYEQYF
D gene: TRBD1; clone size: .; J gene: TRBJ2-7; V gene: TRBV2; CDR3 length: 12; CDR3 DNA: TGTGCCTTCGGGACAGCGAACTACGAGCAGTACTTC; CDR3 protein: CAFGTANYEQYF
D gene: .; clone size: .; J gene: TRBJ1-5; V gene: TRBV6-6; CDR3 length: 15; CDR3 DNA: TGTGCCAGCAATAACCCAGGGATTGGCAATCAGCCCCAGCATTTT; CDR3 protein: CASNNPGIGNQPQHF
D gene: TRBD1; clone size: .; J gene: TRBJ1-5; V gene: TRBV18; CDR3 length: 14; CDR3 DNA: TGTGCCAGCTCACCCCAGGGGGCAAATCAGCCCCAGCATTTT; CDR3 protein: CASSPQGANQPQHF
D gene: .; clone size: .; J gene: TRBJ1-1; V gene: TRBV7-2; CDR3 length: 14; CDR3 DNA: TGTGCCAGCAGCCACGGGGGGCAGAACACTGAAGCTTTCTTT; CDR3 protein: CASSHGGQNTEAFF
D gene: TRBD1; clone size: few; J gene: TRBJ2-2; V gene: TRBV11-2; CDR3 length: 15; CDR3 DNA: TGTGCCAGCAGAGGGGACAGGGGAAGCACCGGGGAGCTGTTTTTT; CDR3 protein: CASRGDRGSTGELFF
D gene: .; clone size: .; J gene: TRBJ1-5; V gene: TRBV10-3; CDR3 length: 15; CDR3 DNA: TGTGCCATCAGTGAGTCTACAGATAGCAATCAGCCCCAGCATTTT; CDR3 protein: CAISESTDSNQPQHF
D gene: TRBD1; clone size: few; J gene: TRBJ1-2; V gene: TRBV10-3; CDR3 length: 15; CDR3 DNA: TGTGCCATCAGTGAGATACAGGGGCCTGGGTATGGCTACACCTTC; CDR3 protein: CAISEIQGPGYGYTF
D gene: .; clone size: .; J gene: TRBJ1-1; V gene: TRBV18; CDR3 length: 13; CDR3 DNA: TGTGCCAGCTCACCGGAGTTGGACACTGAAGCTTTCTTT; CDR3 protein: CASSPELDTEAFF
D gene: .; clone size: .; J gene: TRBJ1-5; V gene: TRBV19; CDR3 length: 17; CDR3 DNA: TGTGCCAGTAGTACGAAATCCGGGCCCGGGAGCAATCAGCCCCAGCATTTT; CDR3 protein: CASSTKSGPGSNQPQHF